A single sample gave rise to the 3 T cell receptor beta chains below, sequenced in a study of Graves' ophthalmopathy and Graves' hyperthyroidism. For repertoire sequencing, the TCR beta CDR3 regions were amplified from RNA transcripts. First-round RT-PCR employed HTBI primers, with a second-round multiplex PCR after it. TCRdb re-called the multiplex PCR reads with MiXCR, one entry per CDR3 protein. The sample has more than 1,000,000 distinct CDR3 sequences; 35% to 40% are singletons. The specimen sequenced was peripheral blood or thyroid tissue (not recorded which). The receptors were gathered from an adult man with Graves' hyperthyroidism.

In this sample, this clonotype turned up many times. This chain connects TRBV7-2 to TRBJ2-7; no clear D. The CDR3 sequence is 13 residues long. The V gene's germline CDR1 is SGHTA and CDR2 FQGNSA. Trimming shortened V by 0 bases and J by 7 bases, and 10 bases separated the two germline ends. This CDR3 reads CASSLAPGLEQYF. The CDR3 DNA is TGTGCCAGCAGCTTAGCGCCGGGCTTAGAGCAGTACTTC.

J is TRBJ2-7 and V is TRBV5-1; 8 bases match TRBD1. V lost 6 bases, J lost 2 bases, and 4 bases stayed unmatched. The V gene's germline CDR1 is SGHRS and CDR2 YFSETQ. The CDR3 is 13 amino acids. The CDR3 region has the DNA TGCGCCAGCATGGCAGGGGGCACCTACGAGCAGTACTTC. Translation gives CASMAGGTYEQYF.

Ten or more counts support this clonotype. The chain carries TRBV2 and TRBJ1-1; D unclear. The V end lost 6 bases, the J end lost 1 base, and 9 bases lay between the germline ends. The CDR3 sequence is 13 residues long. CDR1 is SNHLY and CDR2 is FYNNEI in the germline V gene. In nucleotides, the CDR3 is TGTGCCAGCAGGTTCGAGGGGAACACTGAAGCTTTCTTT. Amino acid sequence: CASRFEGNTEAFF.